A single sample gave rise to the 14 T cell receptor beta chains below, sequenced in a study of shared clonotypes between healthy human individuals. Sequencing was performed with immunoSEQ multiplex PCR; in TCRdb, only in-frame clones are kept and a portion is missing. The data contain more than 1 million clones, approximately 78% of them singletons. Source material: memory CD4+ T cells from PBMCs. Subset meaning: CD45RA-negative fraction. The receptor set was obtained from a man younger than 35 in good health. Some clones in this sample may be carry-over from other donors' samples.

This clone was seen a handful of times. The V gene is TRBV28, the J gene TRBJ1-5, with D unresolved. The CDR3 is 12 amino acids. V was cut by 6 bases and J by 7 bases, with 10 bases left in between. The germline gives CDR1 MDHEN, CDR2 SYDVKM. DNA for the CDR3: TGTGCCAGCAGGCCTCTGGGGCAGCCCCAGCATTTT. It encodes CASRPLGQPQHF.

The rearrangement uses TRBV11-3 and TRBJ2-2; weak D call: TRBD2 (5 bases). Trimming removed 1 base from V and 5 bases from J, with 11 bases in between. Germline lookup yields CDR1 SGHNT and CDR2 YENEEA. The CDR3 length is 15 residues. The CDR3 region is CASSLGGSRTGELFF. In DNA form, the CDR3 reads TGTGCCAGCAGCTTAGGAGGGAGTCGTACCGGGGAGCTGTTTTTT.

About this clone itself: A much larger clone differs by one base, so this may be a read error. Other DNA sequences in this sample translate to the same CDR3. CDR3 nucleotide sequence: TGCAGCGTTGAAACAGGGGTAGAGACCCAGTACTTC. Translated: CSVETGVETQYF. This chain links TRBV29-1 with TRBJ2-5; 7 bases are a match to TRBD1. The CDR3 runs 12 residues. V lost 2 bases, J lost 4 bases, and 1 base stayed unmatched. Germline loops: CDR1 SQVTM, CDR2 ANQGSEA.

This clone has a count of ten or more. V gene TRBV9 combines with J gene TRBJ2-7; 10 bases match TRBD2. CDR1 is SGDLS, CDR2 YYNGEE, per germline. The CDR3 runs 16 residues. J lost 5 bases, V lost 0 bases, and 8 bases had no gene match. DNA for the CDR3: TGTGCCAGCAGCGTAGAGAGTAGCGGGAGGCCTAACGAGCAGTACTTC. Its protein is CASSVESSGRPNEQYF.

This clone was observed a handful of times. One end of the junction fails to match germline, which may point to a read error. J is TRBJ1-5 and V is TRBV7-2, with TRBD1 matching 7 bases. Germline CDR1 and CDR2: SGHTA and FQGNSA. This CDR3 is 13 amino acids long. The CDR3 nucleotides are TGTGCCAGCAGCTTAGTAAGGGGGCAGGGGCCTGATTTT. As protein: CASSLVRGQGPDF.

This CDR3 is CASSLVGGEGYGYTF. The DNA for the CDR3 is TGCGCCAGCAGCTTGGTGGGGGGCGAAGGCTATGGCTACACCTTC. This rearrangement joins TRBV5-1 to TRBJ1-2, with D maybe TRBD1 (6 bases). Per germline, CDR1 SGHRS and CDR2 YFSETQ. This CDR3 region has 15 residues. V was clipped by 0 bases and J by 4 bases, with 13 bases between them.

This clone was counted only a few times. J is TRBJ2-3 and V is TRBV11-3, with 14 bases aligning to TRBD2. Germline V gene sequence: CDR1 SGHNT, CDR2 YENEEA. V gave up 6 bases and J gave up 1 base; unmatched junction bases: 3. This CDR3 has 16 residues. CDR3: CASSSGLAGGTDTQYF. CDR3 DNA sequence: TGTGCCAGCAGTTCGGGACTAGCGGGAGGCACAGATACGCAGTATTTT.

The rearrangement uses TRBV27 and TRBJ1-4, with a possible D match to TRBD1 (6 bases). Trimming removed 2 bases at V and 4 bases at J, with 11 bases between. Looked up from germline, CDR1 is MNHEY and CDR2 is SMNVEV (reference sequence). CDR3 size: 15 residues. The CDR3 DNA reads as TGTGCCAGCAGTTTAGCCGGACAGCTTAATGAAAAACTGTTTTTT. Protein: CASSLAGQLNEKLFF. The whole variable domain, filled in from reference TRBV27 and TRBJ1-4, reads EAQVTQNPRYLITVTGKKLTVTCSQNMNHEYMSWYRQDPGLGLRQIYYSMNVEVTDKGDVPEGYKVSRKEKRNFPLILESPSPNQTSLYFCASSLAGQLNEKLFFGSGTQLSVL.

This chain joins TRBV18 and TRBJ1-1; 7 bases map to TRBD1. This CDR3 has 15 residues. After removal of 4 bases from V and 6 bases from J, the junction contained 11 bases not matched to a gene. Germline-derived CDR1 and CDR2 are KGHSH and LQKENI. CDR3 protein: CASSRLETGLSEAFF. The CDR3 coding sequence is TGTGCCAGCTCACGATTAGAGACAGGGCTTTCTGAAGCTTTCTTT.

This rearrangement joins TRBV29-1 to TRBJ2-5; tentative D call: TRBD1 (5 bases). Germline loops: CDR1 SQVTM, CDR2 ANQGSEA. The CDR3 has 13 residues. Trimming pared 5 bases from V and 1 base from J, leaving 11 bases between. In nucleotides, the CDR3 is TGCAGCGTTCTTAATCAGGGCCAAGAGACCCAGTACTTC. Amino acid sequence: CSVLNQGQETQYF. Full variable domain (rest looked up from reference TRBV29-1 and TRBJ2-5): SAVISQKPSRDICQRGTSLTIQCQVDSQVTMMFWYRQQPGQSLTLIATANQGSEATYESGFVIDKFPISRPNLTFSTLTVSNMSPEDSSIYLCSVLNQGQETQYFGPGTRLLVL.

The rearrangement links TRBV5-6 to TRBJ2-5; weak D call: TRBD1 (6 bases). The J call may be mistaken, given a closer DNA end match to TRBJ2-7. Germline CDR1 is SGHDT and CDR2 is YYEEEE. CDR3 length: 13 amino acids. As DNA, the CDR3 is TGTGCCAGCAGCTCCCTGGACAGATACGAGCAGTACTTC. Translated, it gives CASSSLDRYEQYF.

The chain uses TRBV28 and TRBJ1-2; 8 positions agree with TRBD1. The length of the CDR3 is 15 residues. Germline CDR1 is MDHEN and CDR2 is SYDVKM. The trim removed 5 bases at V and 2 bases at J, leaving 7 bases unmatched. CDR3 nucleotide sequence: TGTGCCAGCAGTATACAGGGGGTGTCAAACTATGGCTACACCTTC. Amino acid sequence: CASSIQGVSNYGYTF.

The chain couples TRBV23-1 to TRBJ1-2; D is ambiguous. TRBV23-1 is an open reading frame whose function is uncertain. This CDR3 is 15 amino acids long. With 0 bases removed from V and 2 bases from J, the gap between germline ends came to 10 bases. CDR3 in amino acids: CASSQSRESNYGYTF. CDR3 DNA sequence: TGCGCCAGCAGTCAATCGAGGGAGTCCAACTATGGCTACACCTTC.

The chain uses TRBV9 and TRBJ1-2; unclear D gene. There are 14 residues in the CDR3. In germline, CDR1 is SGDLS, CDR2 YYNGEE. V shed 2 bases and J shed 0 bases, with 8 bases lying between them. In DNA, the CDR3 is TGTGCCAGCAGCGTGGGCAGCACTAACTATGGCTACACCTTC. Protein: CASSVGSTNYGYTF.